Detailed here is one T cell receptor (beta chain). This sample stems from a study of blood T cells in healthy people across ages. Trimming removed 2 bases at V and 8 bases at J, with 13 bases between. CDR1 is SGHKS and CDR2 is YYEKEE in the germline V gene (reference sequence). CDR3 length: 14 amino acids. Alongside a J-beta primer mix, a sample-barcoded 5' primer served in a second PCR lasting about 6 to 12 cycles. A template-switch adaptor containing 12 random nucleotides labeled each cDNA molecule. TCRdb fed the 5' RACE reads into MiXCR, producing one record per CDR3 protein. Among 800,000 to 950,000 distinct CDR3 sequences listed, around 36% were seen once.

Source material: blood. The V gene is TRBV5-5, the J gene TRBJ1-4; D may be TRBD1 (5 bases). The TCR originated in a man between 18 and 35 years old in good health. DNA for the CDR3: TGTGCCAGCAGCTTAGGAGGGGATGGCGAAAAACTGTTTTTT. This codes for CASSLGGDGEKLFF.